One sample yielded the 21 T cell receptor beta chains listed below, sequenced in a study of T cell repertoires in cytomegalovirus infection. TCRdb independently ran MiXCR on the reads; one entry per CDR3 protein. The repertoire has some 350,000 distinct CDR3 sequences, roughly a third of them found once; the top ten carry about 13%. For these TCRs, the target antigens are not known. Sequences were derived from cultured PBMCs, sampled from culture after CMV antigen stimulation. The receptors come from a human donor in good health (CMV status not recorded). Some clones in this sample may be carry-over from other donors' samples.

The chain is built from TRBV9 and TRBJ1-4; a possible D gene is TRBD1 (6 bases). Deletions cut 7 bases from V and 0 bases from J, with 13 bases between. The CDR3 contains 15 residues. From germline, CDR1 is SGDLS and CDR2 YYNGEE. In DNA, the CDR3 is TGTGCCAGCGCTTCCGGGACAACAACTAATGAAAAACTGTTTTTT. The encoded protein is CASASGTTTNEKLFF.

This clonotype has only a few counts. V gene TRBV5-1 combines with J gene TRBJ2-3; 10 nucleotides match TRBD2. The germline gives CDR1 SGHRS, CDR2 YFSETQ. Trimming took 2 bases from V and 4 from J; bases not matched to a gene: 7. CDR3 length: 16 amino acids. This CDR3 reads CASSFLSGRQADTQYF. The CDR3 region has the DNA TGCGCCAGCAGCTTCCTTAGCGGGAGGCAGGCAGATACGCAGTATTTT. The full variable domain, completed using reference TRBV5-1 and TRBJ2-3, is KAGVTQTPRYLIKTRGQQVTLSCSPISGHRSVSWYQQTPGQGLQFLFEYFSETQRNKGNFPGRFSGRQFSNSRSEMNVSTLELGDSALYLCASSFLSGRQADTQYFGPGTRLTVL.

This clonotype was counted between two and nine times. The CDR3 region is CASSWEGSPAYEQYF. CDR3 bases: TGTGCCAGCAGCTGGGAAGGGTCCCCGGCCTACGAGCAGTACTTC. The rearrangement joins TRBV7-2 to TRBJ2-7; the D is unclear. Germline CDR1 reads SGHTA; CDR2 reads FQGNSA. Trimming shortened V by 4 bases and J by 2 bases, and 15 bases separated the two germline ends. CDR3 length equals 15 residues.

This clonotype was detected ten times or more. The DNA for the CDR3 is TGTGCCAGCAGCTTTGTGGGGTCTTCCGCGACCGGCACAGATACGCAGTATTTT. It specifies CASSFVGSSATGTDTQYF. The chain employs TRBV7-2 and TRBJ2-3; D is unresolved. The length of the CDR3 is 18 residues. Germline CDR1 and CDR2: SGHTA and FQGNSA. V shed 3 bases and J shed 1 base, with 20 bases lying between them.

This clonotype came up many times. The rearrangement joins TRBV5-1 to TRBJ1-4; D is unresolved. This CDR3 spans 15 amino acids. The V gene's germline CDR1 is SGHRS and CDR2 YFSETQ. Between the trimmed V and J ends, which lost 6 bases and 2 bases, there was a span of 14 bases. This CDR3 reads CASTTSGATNEKLFF. The DNA for the CDR3 is TGCGCCAGCACCACTTCAGGCGCCACTAATGAAAAACTGTTTTTT.

The sample holds a few counts of this clonotype. The chain combines TRBV6-5 with TRBJ2-1; D uncertain. V dropped 3 bases and J dropped 0 bases, with 9 bases sitting between them. The CDR3 is 15 residues long. CDR1 MNHEY and CDR2 SVGAGI come from the germline V gene. The CDR3 protein is CASSYNPASYNEQFF. As DNA, the CDR3 is TGTGCCAGCAGTTATAACCCCGCCTCCTACAATGAGCAGTTCTTC.

This chain uses TRBV20-1 with TRBJ1-1; D unresolved. CDR3 length equals 13 residues. CDR1 is DFQATT, CDR2 SNEGSKA, per germline (reference sequence). Trimming shortened V by 2 bases and J by 5 bases, and 12 bases separated the two germline ends. The CDR3 nucleotides are TGCAGTGCTAGAACACCAGGTTGGACTGAAGCTTTCTTT. It is translated as CSARTPGWTEAFF.

The rearrangement links TRBV10-2 to TRBJ2-7, with 9 bases that match TRBD1. The CDR3 runs to 13 residues. The V and J ends lost 2 bases and 4 bases, in that order; junction bases with no gene match: 0. CDR1 WSHSY and CDR2 SAAADI come from the germline V gene. CDR3 nucleotides: TGCGCCAGCAGTGAGGACAGGGGGTACGAGCAGTACTTC. The encoded protein is CASSEDRGYEQYF.

This clonotype was detected only a few times. V usage is TRBV12-3 or TRBV12-4 and J usage is TRBJ1-5; 8 bases map to TRBD1. The CDR3 length is 14 residues. Trimming took 6 bases from V and 4 from J; bases not matched to a gene: 5. The CDR3 loop is CASSTRQGNQPQHF. For the CDR3, the DNA is TGTGCCAGCAGCACCCGACAGGGGAATCAGCCCCAGCATTTT.

This clonotype turned up a few times. The V call is TRBV6-1, the J call TRBJ2-5, with 15 bases that match TRBD2. Germline V gene data show CDR1 as MNHNS and CDR2 as SASEGT. The CDR3 contains 17 residues. Trimming removed 5 bases from V and 3 bases from J; junction bases left unmatched: 7. The CDR3 loop reads CASSFDGTSGRKETQYF. In nucleotides, the CDR3 is TGTGCCAGCAGTTTTGACGGGACTAGCGGGAGGAAAGAGACCCAGTACTTC.

This clonotype has a handful of counts. The chain has TRBV10-3 and TRBJ2-1; no clear D. The CDR3 is 11 amino acids. The ends were cut back, 4 bases at V and 6 bases at J, with 4 bases in the middle. Germline V gene lookup returns CDR1 ENHRY and CDR2 SYGVKD. CDR3 coding DNA: TGTGCCATCAGTGTGGGCAATGAGCAGTTCTTC. Translating it yields CAISVGNEQFF.

The chain links TRBV7-9 to TRBJ2-1; D unresolved. Trimming took off 1 base at V and 0 bases at J, with 7 bases between the two ends. CDR1 and CDR2 (germline): SEHNR, FQNEAQ (reference sequence). The CDR3 has 15 amino acids. CDR3: CASSLVSISYNEQFF. CDR3 in DNA: TGTGCCAGCAGCTTAGTCTCCATCTCCTACAATGAGCAGTTCTTC.

This clonotype was detected ten times or more. The rearrangement joins TRBV7-2 to TRBJ1-1; no reliable D call. The length of the CDR3 is 11 residues. V lost 4 bases and J 3 bases, leaving 3 bases between the germline ends. Germline V lookup: CDR1 SGHTA, CDR2 FQGNSA. The CDR3: CASSYDTEAFF. DNA for the CDR3: TGTGCCAGCAGCTATGACACTGAAGCTTTCTTT.

The rearrangement joins TRBV5-1 to TRBJ2-3, with D perhaps matching TRBD2 (5 bases). The germline gives CDR1 SGHRS, CDR2 YFSETQ. The CDR3 spans 17 residues. Trimming took 4 bases from V and 1 from J, leaving 19 bases between them. The CDR3 DNA reads TGCGCCAGCAGCCAAAGGTGGGAGACCGGTCGCACAGATACGCAGTATTTT. Translating it yields CASSQRWETGRTDTQYF.

This clonotype was found a few times. The CDR3 DNA follows: TGTGCCAGCAGCTTAGGAGTCAGACTCGACACTGAAGCTTTCTTT. Translation: CASSLGVRLDTEAFF. J is TRBJ1-1 and V is TRBV7-8, with D hard to call. This CDR3 region has 15 residues. CDR1 is SGHVS and CDR2 is FQNEAQ in the germline V gene. The V end lost 1 base, the J end lost 3 bases, and 12 bases lay between the germline ends. Full variable domain (rest looked up from reference TRBV7-8 and TRBJ1-1): GAGVSQSPRYKVAKRGQDVALRCDPISGHVSLFWYQQALGQGPEFLTYFQNEAQLDKSGLPSDRFFAERPEGSVSTLKIQRTQQEDSAVYLCASSLGVRLDTEAFFGQGTRLTVV.

The chain is built from TRBV24-1 and TRBJ2-3, with 8 nucleotides matching TRBD1. The CDR3 spans 15 residues. Germline lookup yields CDR1 KGHDR and CDR2 SFDVKD. J gave up 7 bases and V 1 base, and 6 bases lay outside the gene matches. The CDR3 nucleotides read TGTGCCACCAGTGATTTCCTCGACAGGGGAAATACGCAGTATTTT. Protein sequence: CATSDFLDRGNTQYF.

The chain combines TRBV7-3 with TRBJ2-7; TRBD1 agrees at 8 bases. Germline CDR1 SGHTA, CDR2 FQGTGA. The CDR3 totals 14 residues. V trimming: 10 bases; J trimming: 7 bases; junction bases outside the gene matches: 15. CDR3: CATIYRDRSLEQYF. The CDR3 nucleotides read TGTGCCACCATCTACCGGGACAGGTCACTAGAGCAGTACTTC.

This clonotype has a handful of counts. This chain links TRBV7-8 with TRBJ2-7; 12 nucleotides align to TRBD2. This CDR3 contains 15 residues. Germline CDR1 and CDR2: SGHVS and FQNEAQ. Trimming removed 0 bases from V and 6 bases from J; junction bases left unmatched: 3. The CDR3: CASSLALAGGFEQYF. The DNA for the CDR3 is TGTGCCAGCAGCTTAGCGCTAGCGGGAGGGTTCGAGCAGTACTTC.

This clonotype was recorded a few times. This rearrangement joins TRBV7-8 to TRBJ2-2, with 7 bases aligning to TRBD2. Per germline, CDR1 SGHVS and CDR2 FQNEAQ. This CDR3 contains 17 residues. Unmatched junction bases numbered 7, after V lost 0 bases and J lost 3 bases. The CDR3 loop is CASSLAILAEDTGELFF. DNA of the CDR3: TGTGCCAGCAGCTTAGCGATCCTAGCGGAAGACACCGGGGAGCTGTTTTTT. The complete variable domain, with remaining parts taken from reference TRBV7-8 and TRBJ2-2, reads GAGVSQSPRYKVAKRGQDVALRCDPISGHVSLFWYQQALGQGPEFLTYFQNEAQLDKSGLPSDRFFAERPEGSVSTLKIQRTQQEDSAVYLCASSLAILAEDTGELFFGEGSRLTVL.

The chain employs TRBV7-2 and TRBJ2-1; D not resolved. The CDR3 runs to 14 residues. V lost 1 base to trimming and J lost 6 bases, with 10 bases between them. The germline gives CDR1 SGHTA, CDR2 FQGNSA. DNA of the CDR3: TGTGCCAGCAGCTTAGGGATTTCCGGCAATGAGCAGTTCTTC. It is translated as CASSLGISGNEQFF. The full variable domain, its missing parts supplied by reference TRBV7-2 and TRBJ2-1, is GAGVSQSPSNKVTEKGKDVELRCDPISGHTALYWYRQSLGQGLEFLIYFQGNSAPDKSGLPSDRFSAERTGGSVSTLTIQRTQQEDSAVYLCASSLGISGNEQFFGPGTRLTVL.

The CDR3 nucleotides are TGTGCCAGCAGTGGAATTAGCGGGAGGTTTAGGCTCTACTTC. Protein: CASSGISGRFRLYF. J is TRBJ2-7 and V is TRBV27; TRBD2 matches 10 bases. Germline CDR1 and CDR2: MNHEY and SMNVEV (reference sequence). CDR3 length: 14 residues. The ends lost 5 bases at V and 13 bases at J; junction bases unmatched: 14.